This entry is about one TCR beta chain. The antigen is undetermined. The data were obtained in a study of CD4+ T cells in melanoma. General study results and limits: A reported correlation linked neoantigen-specific CD4+ T cells to CD8+, macrophage and B cell function. Reportedly, melanoma neoantigen-specific CD4+ T cells showed varied differentiation states.

Germline CDR1 is WNHNN and CDR2 is SYGVQD (reference sequence). This CDR3 has 18 residues. The V gene lost 2 bases and the J gene lost 3 bases, with 22 bases spanning the gap. Measured with immunoSEQ multiplex PCR; TCRdb has only the in-frame clones, and not every one. The sample comprises roughly 6,900 clones, over 65% of which are singletons, and 22% rests with the top ten. This chain joins TRBV10-1 and TRBJ1-2; D unresolved. This receptor was obtained from a human donor with melanoma. Sample: cells from a culture (not recorded whether cultured in vitro). CDR3 DNA: TGCGCCAGCAGTGAGCGGCCCGGGTGTGGGCACCGCCACTATGGCTACACCTTC. Translating gives CASSERPGCGHRHYGYTF.